The 28 T cell receptor beta chains given below trace back to one sample, sequenced in a study of blood T cells in healthy people across ages. Through a sample-barcoded 5' primer and a J-beta primer mix, a second PCR was run for roughly 6 to 11 cycles. TCRdb recomputed calls from the 5' RACE reads with MiXCR, one row per CDR3 protein. The table shows about 970,000 distinct CDR3 sequences, with roughly half occurring only once. The sequenced sample consisted of blood. The receptor source for this set is a woman aged 60-70 years in good health.

The rearrangement links TRBV4-2 to TRBJ2-3; 11 bases are shared with TRBD2. Unmatched junction bases numbered 10, after V lost 1 base and J lost 1 base. The CDR3 length is 19 residues. Per the germline V gene, CDR1 is LGHNA and CDR2 is YNFKEQ. The CDR3 coding sequence is TGTGCCAGCAGCCAAGGACTAGCGGGAAGGGCCGAGGGCACAGATACGCAGTATTTT. It translates to CASSQGLAGRAEGTDTQYF.

The chain uses TRBV29-1 and TRBJ2-3; D remains unclear. The germline gives CDR1 SQVTM, CDR2 ANQGSEA. Deletions cut 2 bases from V and 3 bases from J, with 9 bases between. This CDR3 has 13 residues. In DNA form, the CDR3 reads TGCAGCGTTGAAAAACCGTGGACAGATACGCAGTATTTT. Its protein product is CSVEKPWTDTQYF.

The rearrangement links TRBV11-2 to TRBJ2-5; TRBD2 agrees at 10 bases. Losses at the gene ends were 4 bases for V and 0 bases for J; bases not matched to a gene: 2. The CDR3 runs 15 residues. Germline loops: CDR1 SGHAT, CDR2 FQNNGV. The CDR3 reads CASSYGLADQETQYF. The DNA of the CDR3 is TGTGCCAGCAGCTACGGACTAGCGGACCAAGAGACCCAGTACTTC.

This clonotype was seen a few times. V is TRBV10-1 and J is TRBJ1-5; 9 nucleotides match TRBD1. V shed 2 bases, J shed 4 bases, and the junction held 0 bases outside the gene matches. CDR3 length equals 14 residues. Germline lookup yields CDR1 WNHNN and CDR2 SYGVQD (reference sequence). CDR3 in amino acids: CASSEGQGNQPQHF. CDR3 DNA sequence: TGCGCCAGCAGTGAGGGACAGGGGAATCAGCCCCAGCATTTT.

A few counts support this clonotype. This rearrangement joins TRBV3-1 to TRBJ2-1; D gene ambiguous. This CDR3 is built from 16 residues. In germline, CDR1 is LGHDT, CDR2 YNNKEL (reference sequence). The V end lost 1 base, the J end lost 0 bases, and 10 bases lay between the germline ends. CDR3 coding DNA: TGTGCCAGCAGCCAAGCTCGCGAGAGCTCCTACAATGAGCAGTTCTTC. It encodes CASSQARESSYNEQFF.

The J gene is TRBJ1-4, the V gene TRBV6-5; D remains ambiguous. V was cut by 6 bases and J by 4 bases, with 15 bases left in between. This CDR3 has 15 residues. Germline-derived CDR1 and CDR2 are MNHEY and SVGAGI. The CDR3 loop reads CASSQSGGNNEKLFF. The CDR3 coding sequence is TGTGCCAGCAGCCAAAGTGGAGGGAATAATGAAAAACTGTTTTTT.

This clonotype has just one count. Compared with germline, one end of the junction differs, possibly owing to a read error. This chain joins TRBV28 and TRBJ2-7; 7 nucleotides match TRBD1. The germline V gene encodes CDR1 MDHEN and CDR2 SYDVKM. CDR3 length: 15 amino acids. This CDR3 is CASPQRGTVKDEQYF. In DNA form, the CDR3 reads TGTGCCAGCCCCCAAAGAGGGACAGTGAAGGACGAACAGTACTTC.

The chain links TRBV28 to TRBJ1-5; 8 nucleotides line up with TRBD1. In germline, CDR1 is MDHEN, CDR2 SYDVKM. J gave up 1 base and V 5 bases, and 4 bases lay outside the gene matches. This CDR3 comprises 15 residues. This chain's CDR3 is CASSRGQGSNQPQHF. The CDR3 bases are TGTGCCAGCAGTCGAGGACAGGGAAGCAATCAGCCCCAGCATTTT.

This clonotype was seen a handful of times. The V and J genes are TRBV6-5 and TRBJ2-7, with D unclear. Trimming took 8 bases from V and 0 from J, leaving 11 bases between them. The V gene's germline CDR1 is MNHEY and CDR2 SVGAGI. The CDR3 length is 13 residues. The CDR3 loop reads CASSKPPSYEQYF. The DNA of the CDR3 is TGTGCCAGCTCTAAGCCGCCCTCCTACGAGCAGTACTTC.

The V gene is TRBV7-9, the J gene TRBJ2-1, with 10 bases identical to TRBD1. This CDR3 region has 16 residues. Looked up from germline, CDR1 is SEHNR and CDR2 is FQNEAQ (reference sequence). Unmatched junction bases numbered 10, after V lost 4 bases and J lost 7 bases. The CDR3 region has the DNA TGTGCCAGCAGCTGGTCAGGGGACAGGGGAGAGAATGAGCAGTTCTTC. It is translated as CASSWSGDRGENEQFF.

This clonotype appeared a single time. The chain employs TRBV3-1 and TRBJ2-1; perhaps D is TRBD1 or TRBD2 (5 bases each). This CDR3 spans 17 amino acids. The ends were cut back, 0 bases at V and 8 bases at J, with 20 bases in the middle. Germline CDR1 is LGHDT and CDR2 is YNNKEL (reference sequence). The CDR3, as DNA: TGTGCCAGCAGCCAAGATACCTCCAGGGCCGGGAATGATGAGCAGTTCTTC. It translates to CASSQDTSRAGNDEQFF.

This clonotype was seen a handful of times. The J gene is TRBJ2-7, the V gene TRBV20-1; 7 bases are shared with TRBD1. The CDR3 covers 12 residues. CDR1 DFQATT and CDR2 SNEGSKA come from the germline V gene (reference sequence). The CDR3 region has the DNA TGCAGCCCGGGACAGCGGAACTACGAGCAGTACTTC. Translating it yields CSPGQRNYEQYF.

The chain uses TRBV27 and TRBJ2-2; 8 bases line up with TRBD2. Germline-derived CDR1 and CDR2 are MNHEY and SMNVEV (reference sequence). The CDR3 has 15 amino acids. V lost 5 bases to trimming and J lost 5 bases; unmatched junction nucleotides: 7. This CDR3 is CASSRQRERTGELFF. CDR3 coding DNA: TGTGCCAGCAGTCGGCAGCGGGAGAGGACCGGGGAGCTGTTTTTT.

V gene TRBV4-1 combines with J gene TRBJ2-5; a possible D gene is TRBD2 (5 bases). The J call may not be correct, given that the DNA end is closer to TRBJ2-7. Germline CDR1 is MGHRA and CDR2 is YSYEKL. This CDR3 has 16 amino acids. The CDR3 reads CASSQDATRSAYEQYF. The CDR3 DNA reads as TGCGCCAGCAGCCAAGATGCCACTAGATCAGCCTACGAGCAGTACTTC.

V usage is TRBV9 and J usage is TRBJ2-3; D remains ambiguous. Trimming took off 0 bases at V and 4 bases at J, with 6 bases between the two ends. This CDR3 has 13 amino acids. Germline V gene lookup returns CDR1 SGDLS and CDR2 YYNGEE. The CDR3 DNA reads TGTGCCAGCAGCGTAGCGGTGGCAGATACGCAGTATTTT. Translated, it gives CASSVAVADTQYF.

The chain employs TRBV20-1 and TRBJ2-7; 8 bases are shared with TRBD2. The CDR3 is 16 residues long. Germline loops: CDR1 DFQATT, CDR2 SNEGSKA (reference sequence). J gave up 2 bases and V 0 bases, and 9 bases lay outside the gene matches. CDR3 in DNA: TGCAGTGCTAGAGATCTCGAGCGGGAGAGCACCTACGAGCAGTACTTC. It is translated as CSARDLERESTYEQYF.

This chain connects TRBV12-3 or TRBV12-4 to TRBJ1-4, with D possibly matching TRBD1 (6 bases). The V end lost 3 bases, the J end lost 5 bases, and 13 bases lay between the germline ends. CDR3 length equals 15 residues. The CDR3 DNA reads TGTGCCAGCAGTTTCGCCGGGACACCGAATGAAAAACTGTTTTTT. It encodes CASSFAGTPNEKLFF.

The chain couples TRBV25-1 to TRBJ1-4; no definite D call. CDR3 length: 13 residues. Germline V gives CDR1 MGHDK, CDR2 SYGVNS. Deletions cut 2 bases from V and 8 bases from J, with 9 bases between. For the CDR3, the DNA is TGTGCCAGCAGTGAACATGGGCCGGAAAAACTGTTTTTT. Its protein is CASSEHGPEKLFF.

This clonotype was detected a few times. J is TRBJ2-1 and V is TRBV7-9; unclear D gene. V was shortened by 2 bases and J by 5 bases, with 10 bases between the two germline ends. This CDR3 contains 14 residues. Per germline, CDR1 SEHNR and CDR2 FQNEAQ (reference sequence). The CDR3 loop is CASSLSPGDNEQFF. CDR3 sequence (DNA): TGTGCCAGCAGCTTAAGTCCCGGAGACAATGAGCAGTTCTTC. The full variable domain, with the rest looked up from reference TRBV7-9 and TRBJ2-1, is DTGVSQNPRHKITKRGQNVTFRCDPISEHNRLYWYRQTLGQGPEFLTYFQNEAQLEKSRLLSDRFSAERPKGSFSTLEIQRTEQGDSAMYLCASSLSPGDNEQFFGPGTRLTVL.

Only a few counts were recorded for this clonotype. The CDR3 is CASSLFPGQFRSSSGANVLTF. The CDR3 DNA follows: TGTGCCAGCAGTTTATTTCCCGGACAGTTTAGATCATCCTCTGGGGCCAACGTCCTGACTTTC. This chain joins TRBV28 and TRBJ2-6; a weak D match, TRBD1 (6 bases). Between the trimmed V and J ends, which lost 1 base and 0 bases, there was a span of 22 bases. The CDR3 loop spans 21 amino acids. Germline CDR1 and CDR2: MDHEN and SYDVKM.

The gene calls are TRBV5-4 and TRBJ2-5, with TRBD1 as a possible D gene (7 bases). The CDR3 is 15 residues long. The germline CDR1 and CDR2 sequences are SGHNT and YYREEE (reference sequence). The V gene lost 0 bases and the J gene lost 2 bases, with 11 bases spanning the gap. The CDR3 nucleotides read TGTGCCAGCAGCTTGGACCCAGGGGGGCAAGAGACCCAGTACTTC. Protein: CASSLDPGGQETQYF.

V and J are TRBV7-2 and TRBJ2-7, with 9 positions matching TRBD1. This CDR3 spans 14 amino acids. The germline V gene has CDR1 SGHTA and CDR2 FQGNSA. V shed 6 bases and J 4 bases; nucleotides not matched to a gene: 7. CDR3 DNA sequence: TGTGCCAGCAGTTCGGTGACAGGGGGATACGAGCAGTACTTC. This gives the protein CASSSVTGGYEQYF.

V and J are TRBV20-1 and TRBJ2-3; D not resolved. The CDR3 is 12 residues long. Germline lookup yields CDR1 DFQATT and CDR2 SNEGSKA (reference sequence). Trimming took off 0 bases at V and 7 bases at J, with 8 bases between the two ends. The CDR3 reads CSARDGFHTQYF. DNA of the CDR3: TGCAGTGCTAGAGATGGCTTTCATACGCAGTATTTT.

The rearrangement uses TRBV20-1 and TRBJ2-7; D possibly uses TRBD1 or TRBD2 (6 bases each). The germline gives CDR1 DFQATT, CDR2 SNEGSKA (reference sequence). Deletions cut 5 bases from V and 3 bases from J, with 20 bases between. The CDR3 consists of 15 residues. CDR3: CSADGGGSYFYEQYF. As DNA, the CDR3 is TGCAGTGCTGACGGAGGGGGTTCGTACTTCTACGAGCAGTACTTC.

This clonotype was seen a handful of times. The rearrangement joins TRBV12-3 or TRBV12-4 to TRBJ2-3; 7 bases map to TRBD2. V was pared by 2 bases and J by 3 bases, with 8 bases of the junction left unmatched. This CDR3 has 16 residues. CDR3 loop: CASSLWTGAGTDTQYF. The CDR3 DNA sequence: TGTGCCAGCAGTTTATGGACGGGAGCGGGGACAGATACGCAGTATTTT.

A few counts support this clonotype. This chain links TRBV11-2 with TRBJ2-3, with D uncertain. Trimming cost V 5 bases and J 4 bases, with 16 bases left between them. This CDR3 contains 15 residues. Germline V CDR1 and CDR2: SGHAT, FQNNGV. The CDR3 loop reads CASSPFSMFPDTQYF. The CDR3 DNA reads as TGTGCCAGCAGCCCGTTCTCCATGTTCCCAGATACGCAGTATTTT.

In regard to this clonotype: The junction departs from the called germline gene at one end, perhaps through a read error. The chain has TRBV9 and TRBJ2-1, with D unclear. With the DNA end fitting TRBJ2-7 better, the J assignment may be wrong. The CDR3 is 15 amino acids. Germline CDR1 is SGDLS and CDR2 is YYNGEE. This CDR3 reads CASSVDVGLSDEQYF. The CDR3 nucleotides read TGTGCCAGCAGCGTAGATGTGGGGTTGTCTGACGAACAGTACTTC.

The chain uses TRBV7-8 and TRBJ1-6; TRBD1 matches 7 bases. V lost 4 bases, J lost 8 bases, and 8 bases stayed unmatched. The V gene's germline CDR1 is SGHVS and CDR2 FQNEAQ. The CDR3 runs to 15 residues. The chain's CDR3 is CASSSYRGRYSPLHF. The CDR3 nucleotides read TGTGCCAGCAGCTCGTACAGGGGTCGGTATTCACCCCTCCACTTT.